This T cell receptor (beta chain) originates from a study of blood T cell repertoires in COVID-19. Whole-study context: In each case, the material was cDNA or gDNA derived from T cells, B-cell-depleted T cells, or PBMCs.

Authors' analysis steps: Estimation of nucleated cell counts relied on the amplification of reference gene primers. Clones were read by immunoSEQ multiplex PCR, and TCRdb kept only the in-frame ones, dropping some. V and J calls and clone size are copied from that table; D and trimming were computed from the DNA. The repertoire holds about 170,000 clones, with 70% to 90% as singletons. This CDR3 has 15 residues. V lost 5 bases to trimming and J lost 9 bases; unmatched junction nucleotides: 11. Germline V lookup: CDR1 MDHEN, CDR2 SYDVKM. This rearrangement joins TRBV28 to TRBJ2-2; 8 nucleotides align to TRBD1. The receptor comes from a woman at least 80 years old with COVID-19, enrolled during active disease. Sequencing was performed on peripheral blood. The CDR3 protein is CASSISSDRDRELFF. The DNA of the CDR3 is TGTGCCAGCAGTATCTCCTCGGACAGGGACAGGGAGCTGTTTTTT.